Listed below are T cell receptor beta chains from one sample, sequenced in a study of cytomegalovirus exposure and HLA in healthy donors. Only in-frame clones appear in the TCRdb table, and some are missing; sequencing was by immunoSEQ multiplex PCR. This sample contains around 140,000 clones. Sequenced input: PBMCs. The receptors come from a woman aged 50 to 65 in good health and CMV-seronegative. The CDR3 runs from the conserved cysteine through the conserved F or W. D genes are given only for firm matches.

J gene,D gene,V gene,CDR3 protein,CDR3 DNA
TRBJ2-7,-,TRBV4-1,CASSQLVSAAYEQYF,TGCGCCAGCAGCCAACTCGTCAGTGCAGCCTACGAGCAGTACTTC
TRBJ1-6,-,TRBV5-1,CASSWETGNSPLHF,TGCGCCAGCAGCTGGGAGACGGGGAATTCACCCCTCCACTTT
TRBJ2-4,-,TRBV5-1,CASMVGPGEHIQYF,TGCGCCAGCATGGTTGGGCCCGGCGAGCACATTCAGTACTTC
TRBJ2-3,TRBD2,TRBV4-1,CASSQDFPGGDTQYF,TGCGCCAGCAGCCAAGATTTCCCGGGGGGAGATACGCAGTATTTT
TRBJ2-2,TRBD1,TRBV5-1,CASSLGTGNTGELFF,TGCGCCAGCAGCTTGGGGACAGGGAACACCGGGGAGCTGTTTTTT
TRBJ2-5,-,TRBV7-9,CASGPTSLYQETQYF,TGTGCCAGCGGCCCGACTTCGCTTTACCAAGAGACCCAGTACTTC
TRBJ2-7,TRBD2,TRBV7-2,CASSPSLGTSGYEQYF,TGTGCCAGCAGCCCATCTCTCGGGACTAGCGGCTACGAGCAGTACTTC
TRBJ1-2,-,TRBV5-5,CASSLAGRDTPQANYGYTF,TGTGCCAGCAGCTTGGCGGGGAGGGACACTCCCCAAGCTAACTATGGCTACACCTTC
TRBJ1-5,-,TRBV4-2,CASSHSLRGDQPQHF,TGTGCCAGCAGCCACTCACTTCGGGGGGATCAGCCCCAGCATTTT
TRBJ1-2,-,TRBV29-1,CSVFDSYGYTF,TGCAGCGTGTTCGACAGCTATGGCTACACCTTC
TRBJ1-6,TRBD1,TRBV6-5,CASSYDRGYSPLHF,TGTGCCAGCAGTTATGACAGGGGTTATTCACCCCTCCACTTT
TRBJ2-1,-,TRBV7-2,CASGRRGIGNEQFF,TGTGCCAGCGGTCGCCGGGGGATTGGCAATGAGCAGTTCTTC
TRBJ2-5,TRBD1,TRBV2,CASSLWTGVEETQYF,TGTGCCAGCAGTCTCTGGACAGGGGTTGAAGAGACCCAGTACTTC
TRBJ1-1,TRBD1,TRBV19,CASSEGAWNTEAFF,TGTGCCAGTAGCGAGGGGGCCTGGAACACTGAAGCTTTCTTT
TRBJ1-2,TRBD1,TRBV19,CASRRQGDFYGYTF,TGTGCCAGTAGGAGACAGGGGGACTTCTATGGCTACACCTTC
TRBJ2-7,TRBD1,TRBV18,CASSPAGTGDYEQYF,TGTGCCAGCTCACCCGCCGGGACAGGGGACTACGAGCAGTACTTC
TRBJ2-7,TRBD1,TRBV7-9,CASRPGDRSYEQYF,TGTGCCAGCAGGCCCGGGGACAGGTCTTACGAGCAGTACTTC
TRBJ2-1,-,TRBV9,CASSVEGTLIYNEQFF,TGTGCCAGCAGCGTAGAAGGGACTCTAATCTACAATGAGCAGTTCTTC